A selection of T cell receptor beta chains follows, all from one sample in a study of blood T cells in healthy people across ages. One entry per CDR3 protein, called by TCRdb with MiXCR from the 5' RACE reads. The sample includes about 1.8 million distinct CDR3 sequences, around 48% seen only once; the top ten take 2.1%. Sequenced material: blood. These receptor sequences come from a woman between 35 and 50 years old in good health. Each CDR3 is given with its conserved first and last residue. A D gene is named only where the DNA matches it firmly. The listing skips clone size in some rows; elsewhere it reads once, few, many or a size class.

V gene: TRBV3-1; clone size: many; D gene: .; J gene: TRBJ2-7; CDR3 DNA: TGTGCCAGCAGCCAGAGCCGTAACGAGCAGTACTTC; CDR3 protein: CASSQSRNEQYF
V gene: TRBV11-2; clone size: .; D gene: .; J gene: TRBJ1-2; CDR3 DNA: TGTGCCAGCAGCTTAACCCCAGGTCCAGGGCGCTATGGCTACACCTTC; CDR3 protein: CASSLTPGPGRYGYTF
V gene: TRBV15; clone size: .; D gene: .; J gene: TRBJ2-5; CDR3 DNA: TGTGCCACCAGCAGAGATTCCTCAGGACGTTGGGAGACCCAGTACTTC; CDR3 protein: CATSRDSSGRWETQYF
V gene: TRBV9; clone size: .; D gene: .; J gene: TRBJ2-3; CDR3 DNA: TGTGCCAGCAGCGTACCATCAAGGAGTGGCCGAAATACGCAGTATTTT; CDR3 protein: CASSVPSRSGRNTQYF
V gene: TRBV6-5; clone size: .; D gene: TRBD1; J gene: TRBJ2-6; CDR3 DNA: TGTGCCAGCAGTTACCCGGGACAGGGGGCGACTGGGGCCAACGTCCTGACTTTC; CDR3 protein: CASSYPGQGATGANVLTF
V gene: TRBV4-3; clone size: .; D gene: .; J gene: TRBJ1-6; CDR3 DNA: TGCGCCAGCAGCCAAGATAGGGGTGGGTCCTATAATTCACCCCTCCACTTT; CDR3 protein: CASSQDRGGSYNSPLHF
V gene: TRBV27; clone size: .; D gene: .; J gene: TRBJ2-7; CDR3 DNA: TGTGCCAGCGCTGGGAGGGGGCTAGAGGACGCCTACGAGCAGTACTTC; CDR3 protein: CASAGRGLEDAYEQYF
V gene: TRBV4-1; clone size: many; D gene: .; J gene: TRBJ2-7; CDR3 DNA: TGCGCCAGCAGTGACAAAACCGCACAGGGCAGGGACGAGCAGTACTTC; CDR3 protein: CASSDKTAQGRDEQYF
V gene: TRBV10-1; clone size: .; D gene: .; J gene: TRBJ1-1; CDR3 DNA: TGCGCCAGCAGTGAACAGCGGTACACTGAAGCTTTCTTT; CDR3 protein: CASSEQRYTEAFF
V gene: TRBV7-2; clone size: few; D gene: TRBD1; J gene: TRBJ2-1; CDR3 DNA: TGTGCCAGCAGCTCGACCTCACCGGGACAGGGTGGTGAGCAGTTCTTC; CDR3 protein: CASSSTSPGQGGEQFF
V gene: TRBV6-5; clone size: .; D gene: TRBD1; J gene: TRBJ1-5; CDR3 DNA: TGTGCCAGCAGACAGGGGGCGGGCGCCAATCAGCCCCAGCATTTT; CDR3 protein: CASRQGAGANQPQHF
V gene: TRBV12-3/TRBV12-4; clone size: .; D gene: .; J gene: TRBJ2-5; CDR3 DNA: TGTGCCAGTGGGGGGACGGAGACCCAGTACTTC; CDR3 protein: CASGGTETQYF
V gene: TRBV28; clone size: .; D gene: .; J gene: TRBJ2-4; CDR3 DNA: TGTGCCAGCCCGGGGGACATAGCCAAAAACATTCAGTACTTC; CDR3 protein: CASPGDIAKNIQYF
V gene: TRBV4-3; clone size: .; D gene: TRBD1; J gene: TRBJ2-3; CDR3 DNA: TGCGCCAGCAGCCGAGAGGGGACAGGCCTCACAGATACGCAGTATTTT; CDR3 protein: CASSREGTGLTDTQYF
V gene: TRBV20-1; clone size: .; D gene: TRBD1; J gene: TRBJ1-4; CDR3 DNA: TGCAGTGCCCACAATAACAGGGGCCCCCGGGATAATGAAAAACTGTTTTTT; CDR3 protein: CSAHNNRGPRDNEKLFF
V gene: TRBV11-1; clone size: once; D gene: .; J gene: TRBJ1-2; CDR3 DNA: TGTGCCAGCAGCTTAGTACGACAGCTAAACTATGGCTACACCTTC; CDR3 protein: CASSLVRQLNYGYTF
V gene: TRBV20-1; clone size: few; D gene: .; J gene: TRBJ2-5; CDR3 DNA: TGCAGTGCTCTACACAAACCATCCGAGGAGACCCAGTACTTC; CDR3 protein: CSALHKPSEETQYF
V gene: TRBV5-1; clone size: .; D gene: TRBD1; J gene: TRBJ2-3; CDR3 DNA: TGCGCCAGCAGCTTGGCCGGGAGGACAGGGGTGGATACGCAGTATTTT; CDR3 protein: CASSLAGRTGVDTQYF
V gene: TRBV7-2; clone size: .; D gene: .; J gene: TRBJ2-7; CDR3 DNA: TGTGCCAGCAGCTCCGGCGGGACGAGCTACGAGCAGTACTTC; CDR3 protein: CASSSGGTSYEQYF
V gene: TRBV20-1; clone size: few; D gene: .; J gene: TRBJ2-7; CDR3 DNA: TGCAGTACCCGTCGGCCGGGGGGCGCAAAACACGAGCAGTACTTC; CDR3 protein: CSTRRPGGAKHEQYF
V gene: TRBV11-2; clone size: few; D gene: .; J gene: TRBJ2-5; CDR3 DNA: TGTGCCAGCAGCGCCATTCGACCGAGCCAAGAGACCCAGTACTTC; CDR3 protein: CASSAIRPSQETQYF
V gene: TRBV11-2; clone size: .; D gene: TRBD2; J gene: TRBJ2-5; CDR3 DNA: TGTGCCAGCAGCTTAGGGACGGGGGGGAAAAAAGAGACCCAGTACTTC; CDR3 protein: CASSLGTGGKKETQYF
V gene: TRBV20-1; clone size: .; D gene: .; J gene: TRBJ2-6; CDR3 DNA: TGCAGTGTTATCGTGGGAGGTGGGGCCAACGTCCTGACTTTC; CDR3 protein: CSVIVGGGANVLTF
V gene: TRBV20-1; clone size: many; D gene: .; J gene: TRBJ2-1; CDR3 DNA: TGCAGTGCTAGAGAATACAATGAGCAGTTCTTC; CDR3 protein: CSAREYNEQFF
V gene: TRBV12-3/TRBV12-4; clone size: .; D gene: .; J gene: TRBJ2-3; CDR3 DNA: TGTGCCAGCTCCGGGGGTGCCAGAGATACGCAGTATTTT; CDR3 protein: CASSGGARDTQYF
V gene: TRBV5-6; clone size: .; D gene: TRBD1; J gene: TRBJ1-2; CDR3 DNA: TGTGCCAGCAGCCGACGGACAGGGACAGGGTATGGCTACACCTTC; CDR3 protein: CASSRRTGTGYGYTF
V gene: TRBV13; clone size: few; D gene: .; J gene: TRBJ2-5; CDR3 DNA: TGTGCCAGCAGCCCCCCGACAGGACAAGAGACCCAGTACTTC; CDR3 protein: CASSPPTGQETQYF
V gene: TRBV6-2/TRBV6-3; clone size: .; D gene: .; J gene: TRBJ1-2; CDR3 DNA: TGTGCCAGCAGTTACTCGCAAACCGAATATGGCTACACCTTC; CDR3 protein: CASSYSQTEYGYTF
V gene: TRBV6-2/TRBV6-3; clone size: few; D gene: TRBD2; J gene: TRBJ2-5; CDR3 DNA: TGTGCCAGCAGCCGCCCTAGCGGGGGAGAAGAGACCCAGTACTTC; CDR3 protein: CASSRPSGGEETQYF
V gene: TRBV2; clone size: once; D gene: .; J gene: TRBJ2-4; CDR3 DNA: TGTGCCAGCGGAATCGACAGGAGCCTAGCCAAAAACATTCAGTACTTC; CDR3 protein: CASGIDRSLAKNIQYF
V gene: TRBV4-1; clone size: .; D gene: .; J gene: TRBJ2-7; CDR3 DNA: TGCGCCGGCAGCCAAGAGGACAAGGGGCACTACGAGCAGTACTTC; CDR3 protein: CAGSQEDKGHYEQYF
V gene: TRBV29-1; clone size: .; D gene: .; J gene: TRBJ2-5; CDR3 DNA: TGCAGCGCTGGGTCGGGAGAGACCCAGTACTTC; CDR3 protein: CSAGSGETQYF
V gene: TRBV5-1; clone size: .; D gene: TRBD1; J gene: TRBJ2-7; CDR3 DNA: TGCGCCAGCAGATACCGGGACAGCTACTCCTACGAGCAGTACTTC; CDR3 protein: CASRYRDSYSYEQYF